This is a list of T cell receptor beta chains from one sample in a study of immune evolution from preneoplasia to lung adenocarcinoma. Assay used: immunoSEQ multiplex PCR; TCRdb lists only in-frame clones, some missing. The sample yields some 14,000 clones, 80% seen once. Sequencing used FFPE minimally invasive lung adenocarcinoma tissue. All receptors come from a person aged 65 to 85 with lung adenocarcinoma. CDR3s include the opening cysteine and the closing phenylalanine or tryptophan.

>TRBJ1-2|TRBV5-1
CASSPGPGNYGYTF
>TRBJ1-1|TRBV6-1
CASSKGGRATEAFF
>TRBJ2-3|TRBV11-1
CASSLAVTSSQDTQYF
>TRBJ1-1|TRBV20-1
CSASPLAEAFF
>TRBJ2-1|TRBV11-3
CASSLSPRLAGGPHEQFF
>TRBJ1-1|TRBV19
CASSTNTGAAGAFF
>TRBJ1-5|TRBV21-1
CASTGAGGISSNQPQHF
>TRBJ2-7|TRBV28
CATGGSYEQYF
>TRBJ2-1|TRBV9
CASSVGGGRQFF
>TRBJ2-3|TRBV30
CAWSWREADTQYF
>TRBJ1-2|TRBV30
CAWSLWNYGYTF
>TRBJ1-2|TRBV27
CASSDSTNYGYTF
>TRBJ2-3|TRBV5-8
CASSPLGGPADTQYF
>TRBJ2-3|TRBV10-1
CARTQPQGGRTHTDTQYF
>TRBJ2-1|TRBV27
CASGLGQGESDEQFF
>TRBJ1-2|TRBV30
CAWSDATGSEYYGYTF
>TRBJ2-1|TRBV27
CASSLAGTGGDEQFF
>TRBJ1-2|TRBV19
CATPGQYYGYTF
>TRBJ1-2|TRBV6-1
CASSDKGQTNYGYTF
>TRBJ2-2|TRBV29-1
CSVELPGQGNTGELFF
>TRBJ1-1|TRBV2
CASSEGTGLEAFF
>TRBJ2-1|TRBV6-6
CASIPSGGGAAEQFF
>TRBJ2-2|TRBV5-1
CASSLVSEGRGELFF
>TRBJ1-1|TRBV27
CASSARMNTEAFF
>TRBJ2-7|TRBV7-2
CASSLGTSAYEQYF
>TRBJ1-1|TRBV7-9
CASSLLYDEAFF
>TRBJ2-3|TRBV12-5
CASGSWGTDTQYF
>TRBJ2-1|TRBV18
CASSPRQGINNEQFF
>TRBJ1-5|TRBV28
CASSRDRGVQPQHF
>TRBJ2-2|TRBV18
CASSPSGTHTGELFF
>TRBJ1-2|TRBV6-6
CASRRTGGDGYTF
>TRBJ2-3|TRBV30
CAWSVSGTGGADTQYF
>TRBJ1-5|TRBV27
CASSLRGLGNQPQHF
>TRBJ2-2|TRBV9
CASSKTSGRLLAGELFF
>TRBJ1-2|TRBV2
CASSLKGAGGYTF
>TRBJ2-2|TRBV30
CAWNGLNTGELFF
>TRBJ2-1|TRBV6-1
CAIAWGSSYNEQFF
>TRBJ2-7|TRBV6-7
CASSYRQTGPYEQYF
>TRBJ1-4|TRBV7-9
CASSSLTGQRDNEKLFF
>TRBJ2-5|TRBV19
CATKGLAGGRYETQYF
>TRBJ2-1|TRBV4-2
CASSQGLAVSSYNEQFF
>TRBJ1-6|TRBV5-4
CASSLEGQGSPLHF
>TRBJ1-2|TRBV7-8
CASSLQGTNYGYTF
>TRBJ2-7|TRBV29-1
CSVRDAGEQYF
>TRBJ1-5|TRBV28
CASKGVADHHQPQHF
>TRBJ2-5|TRBV5-6
CASSLGLAGELQETQYF
>TRBJ1-6|TRBV6-5
CASSYSVGNNSPLHF